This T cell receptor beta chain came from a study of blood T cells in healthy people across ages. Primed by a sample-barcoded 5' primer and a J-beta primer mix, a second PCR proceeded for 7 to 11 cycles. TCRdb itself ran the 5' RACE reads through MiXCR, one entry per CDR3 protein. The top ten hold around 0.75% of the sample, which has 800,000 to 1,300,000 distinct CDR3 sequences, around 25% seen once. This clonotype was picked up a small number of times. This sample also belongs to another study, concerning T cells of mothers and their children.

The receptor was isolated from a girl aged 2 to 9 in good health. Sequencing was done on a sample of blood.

The CDR3 reads CASSLFPLPNPSSYEQYF. The DNA of the CDR3 is TGTGCCAGCAGTCTGTTCCCTCTACCGAACCCGAGCTCCTACGAGCAGTACTTC. V gene TRBV12-3 or TRBV12-4 combines with J gene TRBJ2-7, with unresolved D. This CDR3 spans 18 amino acids. The V and J ends lost 5 bases and 0 bases respectively, with 23 bases between them.